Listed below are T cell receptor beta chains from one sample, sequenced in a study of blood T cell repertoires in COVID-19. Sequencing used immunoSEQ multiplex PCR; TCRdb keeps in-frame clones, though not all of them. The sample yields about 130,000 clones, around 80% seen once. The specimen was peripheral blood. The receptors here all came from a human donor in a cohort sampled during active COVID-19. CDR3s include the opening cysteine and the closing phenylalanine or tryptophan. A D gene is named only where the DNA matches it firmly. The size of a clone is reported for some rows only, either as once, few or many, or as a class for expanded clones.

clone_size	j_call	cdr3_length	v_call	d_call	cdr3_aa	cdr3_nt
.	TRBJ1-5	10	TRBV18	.	CASPPVPQHF	TGTGCCAGCCCCCCCGTGCCCCAGCATTTT
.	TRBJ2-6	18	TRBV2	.	CASSERWLALSGANVLTF	TGTGCCAGCAGTGAAAGGTGGCTAGCACTCTCTGGGGCCAACGTCCTGACTTTC
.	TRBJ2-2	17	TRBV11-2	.	CASTSRGGRSNTGELFF	TGTGCCAGCACAAGTAGAGGGGGTAGATCGAACACCGGGGAGCTGTTTTTT
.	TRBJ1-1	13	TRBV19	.	CAISEGANTEAFF	TGTGCCATCTCAGAGGGAGCGAACACTGAAGCTTTCTTT
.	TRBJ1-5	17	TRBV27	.	CASSLYRGGRGNQPQHF	TGTGCCAGCAGTTTATATCGGGGAGGCCGCGGCAATCAGCCCCAGCATTTT
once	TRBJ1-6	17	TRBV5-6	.	CASSLARAGNYNSPLHF	TGTGCCAGCAGCTTGGCGAGGGCGGGGAACTATAATTCACCCCTCCACTTT
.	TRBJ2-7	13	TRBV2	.	CASSADNTYEQYF	TGTGCCAGCAGTGCTGATAACACCTACGAGCAGTACTTC
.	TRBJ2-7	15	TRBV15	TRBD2	CATSREGTSVNEQYF	TGTGCCACCAGCAGAGAAGGGACTAGCGTAAACGAGCAGTACTTC
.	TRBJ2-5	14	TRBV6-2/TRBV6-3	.	CASSYSGLQETQYF	TGTGCCAGCAGTTACTCGGGACTGCAAGAGACCCAGTACTTC
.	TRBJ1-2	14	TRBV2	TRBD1	CASSPDRGPNGYTF	TGTGCCAGCTCCCCCGACAGGGGGCCAAATGGCTACACCTTC
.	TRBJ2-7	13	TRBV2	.	CASSEEPGYEQYF	TGTGCCAGCAGTGAAGAGCCAGGCTACGAGCAGTACTTC
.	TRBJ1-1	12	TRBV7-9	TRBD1	CASSLGDSEAFF	TGTGCCAGCAGCTTAGGGGACAGCGAAGCTTTCTTT
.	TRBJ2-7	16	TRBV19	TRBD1	CATTPIFGTVSYEQYF	TGTGCCACCACCCCAATTTTCGGGACAGTGTCCTACGAGCAGTACTTC
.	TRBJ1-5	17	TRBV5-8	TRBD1	CASRLHGQGSVNQPQHF	TGTGCCAGCAGACTACATGGACAGGGTTCGGTCAATCAGCCCCAGCATTTT
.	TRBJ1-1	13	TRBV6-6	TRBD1	CASILQGLSAAFF	TGTGCCAGCATTCTACAGGGGTTGTCAGCAGCTTTCTTT